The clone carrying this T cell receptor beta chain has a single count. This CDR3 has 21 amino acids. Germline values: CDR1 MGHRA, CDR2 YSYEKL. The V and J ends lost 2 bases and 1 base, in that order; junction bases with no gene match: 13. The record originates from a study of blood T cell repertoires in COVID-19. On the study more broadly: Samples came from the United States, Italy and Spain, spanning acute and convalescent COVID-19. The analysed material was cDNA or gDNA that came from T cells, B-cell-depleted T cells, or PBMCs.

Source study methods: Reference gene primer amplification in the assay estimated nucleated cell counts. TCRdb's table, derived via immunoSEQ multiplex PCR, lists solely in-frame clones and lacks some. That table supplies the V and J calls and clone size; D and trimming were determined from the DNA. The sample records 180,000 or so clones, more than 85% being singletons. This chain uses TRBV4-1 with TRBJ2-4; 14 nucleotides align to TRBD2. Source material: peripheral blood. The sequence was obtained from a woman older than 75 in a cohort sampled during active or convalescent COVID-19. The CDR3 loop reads CASSQRAVTSGRAVAKNIQYF. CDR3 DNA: TGCGCCAGCAGCCAACGTGCCGTGACTAGCGGGAGGGCCGTGGCCAAAAACATTCAGTACTTC.